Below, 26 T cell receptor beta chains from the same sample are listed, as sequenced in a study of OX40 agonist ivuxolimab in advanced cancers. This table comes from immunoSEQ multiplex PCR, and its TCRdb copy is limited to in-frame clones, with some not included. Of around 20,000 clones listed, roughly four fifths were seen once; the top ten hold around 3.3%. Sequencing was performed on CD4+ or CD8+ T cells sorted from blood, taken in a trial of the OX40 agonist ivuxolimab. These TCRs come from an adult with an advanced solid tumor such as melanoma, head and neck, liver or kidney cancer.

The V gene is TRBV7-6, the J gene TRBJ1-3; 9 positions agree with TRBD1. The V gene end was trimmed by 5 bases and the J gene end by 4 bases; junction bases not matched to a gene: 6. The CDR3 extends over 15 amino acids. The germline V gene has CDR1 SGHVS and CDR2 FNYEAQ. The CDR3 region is CASSPGQGKGNTIYF. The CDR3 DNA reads TGTGCCAGCAGCCCTGGACAGGGGAAGGGAAACACCATATATTTT. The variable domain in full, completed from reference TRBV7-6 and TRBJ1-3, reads GAGVSQSPRYKVTKRGQDVALRCDPISGHVSLYWYRQALGQGPEFLTYFNYEAQQDKSGLPNDRFSAERPEGSISTLTIQRTEQRDSAMYRCASSPGQGKGNTIYFGEGSWLTVV.

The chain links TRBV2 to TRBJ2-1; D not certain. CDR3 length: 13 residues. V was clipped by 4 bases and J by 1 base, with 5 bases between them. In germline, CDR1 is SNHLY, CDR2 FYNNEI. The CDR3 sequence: CASSAESYNEQFF. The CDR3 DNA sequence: TGTGCCAGCAGTGCCGAGTCCTACAATGAGCAGTTCTTC.

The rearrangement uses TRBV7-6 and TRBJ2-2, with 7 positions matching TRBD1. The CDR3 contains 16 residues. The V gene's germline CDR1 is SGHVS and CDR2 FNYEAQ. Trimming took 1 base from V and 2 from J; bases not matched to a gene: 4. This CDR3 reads CASSLDGTVNTGELFF. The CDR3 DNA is TGTGCCAGCAGCTTAGACGGGACAGTCAACACCGGGGAGCTGTTTTTT.

Here the CDR3 DNA reads TGTGCCAGCACGTACCAGGGGCCCAGTAACACTGAAGCTTTCTTT. Protein sequence: CASTYQGPSNTEAFF. The chain is built from TRBV6-5 and TRBJ1-1, with D perhaps TRBD1 (6 bases). Per germline, CDR1 MNHEY and CDR2 SVGAGI. The CDR3 is made up of 15 amino acids. Trimming stripped 7 bases from V and 2 bases from J, with 17 bases between.

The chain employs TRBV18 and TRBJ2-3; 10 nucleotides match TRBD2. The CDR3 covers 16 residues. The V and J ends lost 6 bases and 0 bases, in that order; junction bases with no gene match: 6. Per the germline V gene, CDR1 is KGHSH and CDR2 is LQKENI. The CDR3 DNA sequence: TGTGCCAGCTCCCGCACTAGCGGGGTTAGCACAGATACGCAGTATTTT. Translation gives CASSRTSGVSTDTQYF.

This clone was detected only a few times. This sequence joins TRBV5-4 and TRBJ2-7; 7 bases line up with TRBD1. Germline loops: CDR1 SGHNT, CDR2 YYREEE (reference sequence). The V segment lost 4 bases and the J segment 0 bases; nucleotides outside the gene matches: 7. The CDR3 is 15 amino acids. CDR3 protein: CASSPGRTGSYEQYF. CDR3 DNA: TGTGCCAGCAGCCCTGGAAGGACAGGCTCCTACGAGCAGTACTTC.

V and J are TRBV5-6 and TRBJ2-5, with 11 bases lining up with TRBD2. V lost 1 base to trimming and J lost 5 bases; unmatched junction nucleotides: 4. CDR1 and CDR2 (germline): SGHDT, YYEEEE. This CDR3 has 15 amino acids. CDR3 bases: TGTGCCAGCAGCTTGAGCCTAGCGGGAGGTGAGACCCAGTACTTC. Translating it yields CASSLSLAGGETQYF.

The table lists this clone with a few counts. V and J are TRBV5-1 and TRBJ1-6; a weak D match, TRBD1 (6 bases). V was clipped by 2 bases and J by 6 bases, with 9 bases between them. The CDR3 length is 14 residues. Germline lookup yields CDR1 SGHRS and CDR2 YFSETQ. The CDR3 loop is CASSLQGSNSPLHF. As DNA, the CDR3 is TGCGCCAGCAGCTTACAGGGTTCTAATTCACCCCTCCACTTT.

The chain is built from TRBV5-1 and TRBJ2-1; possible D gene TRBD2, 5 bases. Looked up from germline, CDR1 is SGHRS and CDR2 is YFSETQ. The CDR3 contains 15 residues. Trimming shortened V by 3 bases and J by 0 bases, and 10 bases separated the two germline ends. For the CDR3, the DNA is TGCGCCAGCAGCTCCAGCGGAAACTCCTACAATGAGCAGTTCTTC. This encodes CASSSSGNSYNEQFF.

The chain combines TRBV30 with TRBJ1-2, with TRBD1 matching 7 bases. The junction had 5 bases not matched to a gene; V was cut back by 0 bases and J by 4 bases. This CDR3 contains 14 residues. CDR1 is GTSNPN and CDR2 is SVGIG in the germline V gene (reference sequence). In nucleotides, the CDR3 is TGTGCCTGGAGTGTAGGCAGGGGGATCTATGGCTACACCTTC. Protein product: CAWSVGRGIYGYTF.

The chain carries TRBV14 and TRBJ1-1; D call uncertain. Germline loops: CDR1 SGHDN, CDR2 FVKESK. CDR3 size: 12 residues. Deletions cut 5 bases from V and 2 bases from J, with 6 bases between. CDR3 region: CASSTRNTEAFF. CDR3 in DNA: TGTGCCAGCAGCACGAGAAACACTGAAGCTTTCTTT.

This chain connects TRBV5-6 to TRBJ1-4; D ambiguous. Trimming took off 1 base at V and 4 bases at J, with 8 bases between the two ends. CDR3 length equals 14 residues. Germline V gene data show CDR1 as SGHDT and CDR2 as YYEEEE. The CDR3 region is CASSLRVFNEKLFF. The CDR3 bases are TGTGCCAGCAGCTTGAGGGTTTTTAATGAAAAACTGTTTTTT. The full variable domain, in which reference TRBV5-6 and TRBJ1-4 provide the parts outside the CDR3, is DAGVTQSPTHLIKTRGQQVTLRCSPKSGHDTVSWYQQALGQGPQFIFQYYEEEERQRGNFPDRFSGHQFPNYSSELNVNALLLGDSALYLCASSLRVFNEKLFFGSGTQLSVL.

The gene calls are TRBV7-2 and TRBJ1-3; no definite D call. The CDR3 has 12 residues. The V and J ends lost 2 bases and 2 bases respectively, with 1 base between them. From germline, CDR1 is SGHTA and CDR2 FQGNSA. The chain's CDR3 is CASSLTGNTIYF. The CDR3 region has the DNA TGTGCCAGCAGCTTAACTGGAAACACCATATATTTT. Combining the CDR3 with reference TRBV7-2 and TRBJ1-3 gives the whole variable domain GAGVSQSPSNKVTEKGKDVELRCDPISGHTALYWYRQSLGQGLEFLIYFQGNSAPDKSGLPSDRFSAERTGGSVSTLTIQRTQQEDSAVYLCASSLTGNTIYFGEGSWLTVV.

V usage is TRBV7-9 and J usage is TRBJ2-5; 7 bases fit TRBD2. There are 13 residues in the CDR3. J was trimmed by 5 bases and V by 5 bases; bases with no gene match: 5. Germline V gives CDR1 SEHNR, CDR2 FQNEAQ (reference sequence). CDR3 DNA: TGTGCCAGCAGCCCAGGACTAGGCGAGACCCAGTACTTC. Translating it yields CASSPGLGETQYF.

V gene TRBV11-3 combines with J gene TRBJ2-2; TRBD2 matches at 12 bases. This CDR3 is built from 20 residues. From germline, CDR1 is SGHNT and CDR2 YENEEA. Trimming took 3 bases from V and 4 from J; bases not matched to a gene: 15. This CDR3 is CASSFSHSLAGGPVTGELFF. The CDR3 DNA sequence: TGTGCCAGCAGCTTTTCGCACTCTCTAGCGGGAGGGCCAGTCACCGGGGAGCTGTTTTTT.

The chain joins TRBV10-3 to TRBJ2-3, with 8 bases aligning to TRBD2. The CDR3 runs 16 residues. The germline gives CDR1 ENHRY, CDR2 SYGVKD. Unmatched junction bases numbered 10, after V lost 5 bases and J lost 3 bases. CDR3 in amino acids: CAISPGTSSGTDTQYF. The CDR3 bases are TGTGCCATCAGTCCCGGGACTAGTTCGGGAACAGATACGCAGTATTTT.

The DNA for the CDR3 is TGCGCCAGCAGCCCTTACCCGGTACGGGAGATAGCCAAAAACATTCAGTACTTC. Amino acids: CASSPYPVREIAKNIQYF. The chain combines TRBV4-1 with TRBJ2-4, with TRBD2 as a possible D gene (6 bases). Per germline, CDR1 MGHRA and CDR2 YSYEKL. V was shortened by 4 bases and J by 0 bases, with 19 bases between the two germline ends. The CDR3 has 18 amino acids.

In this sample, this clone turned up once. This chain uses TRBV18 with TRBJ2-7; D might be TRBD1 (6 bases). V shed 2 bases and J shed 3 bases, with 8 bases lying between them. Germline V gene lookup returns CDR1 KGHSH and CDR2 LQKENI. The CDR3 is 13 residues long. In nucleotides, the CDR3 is TGTGCCAGCTCACCAGCCAGGGGCTACGAGCAGTACTTC. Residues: CASSPARGYEQYF.

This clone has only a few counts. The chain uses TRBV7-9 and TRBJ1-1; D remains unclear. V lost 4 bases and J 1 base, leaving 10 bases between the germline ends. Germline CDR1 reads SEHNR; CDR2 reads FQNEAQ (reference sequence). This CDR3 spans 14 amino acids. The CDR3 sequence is CASSSGRQNTEAFF. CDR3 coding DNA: TGTGCCAGCAGCTCTGGGAGACAGAACACTGAAGCTTTCTTT.

The CDR3 coding sequence is TGTGCCAGCAGCCTACGAGCCACTGAAGCTTTCTTT. This encodes CASSLRATEAFF. The chain links TRBV7-9 to TRBJ1-1, with D unclear. The CDR3 consists of 12 residues. Between the trimmed V and J ends, which lost 5 bases and 4 bases, there was a span of 8 bases. CDR1 and CDR2 from the germline V gene are SEHNR and FQNEAQ (reference sequence).

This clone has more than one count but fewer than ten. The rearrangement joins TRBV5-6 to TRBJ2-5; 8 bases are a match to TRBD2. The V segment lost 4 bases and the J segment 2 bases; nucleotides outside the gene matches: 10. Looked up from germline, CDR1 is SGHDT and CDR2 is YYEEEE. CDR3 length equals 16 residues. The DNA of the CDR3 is TGTGCCAGCAGCCCTCAACGAGCGGGAGTGCAAGAGACCCAGTACTTC. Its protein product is CASSPQRAGVQETQYF.

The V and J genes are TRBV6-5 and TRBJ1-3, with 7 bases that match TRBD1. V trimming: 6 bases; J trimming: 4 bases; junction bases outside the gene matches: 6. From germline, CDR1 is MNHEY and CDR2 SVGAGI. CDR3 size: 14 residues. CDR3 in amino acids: CASRSGGSGNTIYF. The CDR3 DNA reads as TGTGCCAGCAGATCAGGGGGGTCAGGAAACACCATATATTTT.

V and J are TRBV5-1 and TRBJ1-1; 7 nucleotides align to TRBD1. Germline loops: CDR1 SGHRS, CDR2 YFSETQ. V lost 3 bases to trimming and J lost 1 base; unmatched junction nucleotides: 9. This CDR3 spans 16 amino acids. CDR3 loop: CASSSGLTGSNTEAFF. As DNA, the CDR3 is TGCGCCAGCAGCTCCGGCTTGACAGGGTCGAACACTGAAGCTTTCTTT. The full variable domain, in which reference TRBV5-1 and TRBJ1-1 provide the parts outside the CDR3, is KAGVTQTPRYLIKTRGQQVTLSCSPISGHRSVSWYQQTPGQGLQFLFEYFSETQRNKGNFPGRFSGRQFSNSRSEMNVSTLELGDSALYLCASSSGLTGSNTEAFFGQGTRLTVV.

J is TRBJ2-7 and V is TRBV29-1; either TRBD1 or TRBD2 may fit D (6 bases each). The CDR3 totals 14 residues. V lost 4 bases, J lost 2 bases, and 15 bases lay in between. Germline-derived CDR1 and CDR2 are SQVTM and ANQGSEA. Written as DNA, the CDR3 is TGCAGCGTTGGGGGCGGGACACTTACCTACGAGCAGTACTTC. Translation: CSVGGGTLTYEQYF.

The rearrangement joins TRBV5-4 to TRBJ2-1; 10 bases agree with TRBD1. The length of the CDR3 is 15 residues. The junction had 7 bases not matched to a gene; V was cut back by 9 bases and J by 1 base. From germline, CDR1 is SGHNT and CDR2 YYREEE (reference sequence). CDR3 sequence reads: CATLTGGKSYNEQFF. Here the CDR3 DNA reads TGTGCCACCTTGACAGGGGGCAAATCCTACAATGAGCAGTTCTTC.

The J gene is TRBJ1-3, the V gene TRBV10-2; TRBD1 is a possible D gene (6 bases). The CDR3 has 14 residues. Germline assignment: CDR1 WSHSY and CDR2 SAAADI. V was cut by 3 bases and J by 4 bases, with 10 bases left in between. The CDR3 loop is CASSDPGEGNTIYF. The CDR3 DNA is TGCGCCAGCAGTGACCCAGGGGAAGGAAACACCATATATTTT.